A selection of T cell receptor beta chains follows, all from one sample in a study of blood T cell repertoires in COVID-19. The repertoire was sequenced with immunoSEQ multiplex PCR; TCRdb's copy has only in-frame clones and lacks some. The sample lists 200,000 or so clones, approximately 84% seen once, with approximately 7.6% in the top ten. Sequenced material: PBMCs or T cells enriched from blood (not recorded which). The receptor source for this set is a man aged 35 to 55 who had recovered from COVID-19. CDR3s include the opening cysteine and the closing phenylalanine or tryptophan. D genes are given only for firm matches. The size of a clone is reported for some rows only, either as once, few or many, or as a class for expanded clones.

v_gene	abundance	j_gene	d_gene	CDR3aa	CDR3nt
TRBV5-1	NA	TRBJ1-6	TRBD1	CASSAGTGGALPLHF	TGCGCCAGCAGCGCCGGGACAGGGGGTGCTTTACCCCTCCACTTT
TRBV5-1	NA	TRBJ2-7	NA	CASSLDSSLEQYF	TGCGCCAGCAGCTTGGACAGTTCGCTTGAGCAGTACTTC
TRBV3-1/TRBV3-2	NA	TRBJ1-2	NA	CASSRPDRRNGYTF	TGTGCCAGCAGCCGCCCGGACAGACGGAATGGCTACACCTTC
TRBV27	NA	TRBJ2-7	NA	CASSHSTYPYEQYF	TGTGCCAGCAGTCATTCTACTTATCCCTACGAGCAGTACTTC
TRBV4-2	NA	TRBJ2-3	NA	CASSQDPLDTQYF	TGTGCCAGCAGCCAAGATCCCCTGGATACGCAGTATTTT
TRBV28	NA	TRBJ1-5	TRBD1	CASIGQGAFQPQHF	TGTGCCAGCATCGGACAGGGGGCATTTCAGCCCCAGCATTTT
TRBV7-9	NA	TRBJ1-1	TRBD1	CASSLAGQEMNTEAFF	TGTGCCAGCAGCTTAGCGGGACAGGAGATGAACACTGAAGCTTTCTTT
TRBV28	NA	TRBJ1-2	TRBD1	CASSITGVGYTF	TGTGCCAGCAGTATCACAGGGGTGGGCTACACCTTC
TRBV19	NA	TRBJ2-7	TRBD1	CASSIRTGAHTYEQYF	TGTGCCAGTAGTATCCGGACAGGGGCCCACACCTACGAGCAGTACTTC
TRBV28	NA	TRBJ1-2	TRBD1	CASEIGTGGIYGGYTF	TGTGCCAGCGAGATAGGAACAGGGGGTATTTATGGGGGCTACACCTTC
TRBV14	NA	TRBJ1-1	TRBD1	CASSQVSGGRAFF	TGTGCCAGCAGCCAAGTCTCAGGGGGCAGGGCTTTCTTT
TRBV11-2	NA	TRBJ1-3	NA	CASSLYSGNTIYF	TGTGCCAGCAGCTTATACTCTGGAAACACCATATATTTT
TRBV3-1/TRBV3-2	NA	TRBJ1-2	NA	CASMQGGYTF	TGTGCCAGCATGCAGGGAGGCTACACCTTC
TRBV28	NA	TRBJ1-2	NA	CASSLSWAGYTF	TGTGCCAGCAGTTTAAGTTGGGCCGGCTACACCTTC
TRBV7-8	NA	TRBJ1-6	NA	CASSLSRNSPLHF	TGTGCCAGCAGCTTGAGCAGGAATTCACCCCTCCACTTT
TRBV7-9	NA	TRBJ2-5	NA	CASSLVFPSGETQYF	TGTGCCAGCAGCTTAGTTTTCCCTTCGGGAGAGACCCAGTACTTC
TRBV9	NA	TRBJ1-4	NA	CASSVGVSPQDEKLFF	TGTGCCAGCAGCGTAGGTGTTTCCCCTCAGGATGAAAAACTGTTTTTT
TRBV7-6	NA	TRBJ2-1	TRBD2	CASSLDRAGGYNEQFF	TGTGCCAGCAGCTTAGATCGAGCGGGGGGGTACAATGAGCAGTTCTTC
TRBV6-5	NA	TRBJ1-1	TRBD1	CASSSGQGREAFF	TGTGCCAGCAGTAGCGGACAGGGGAGAGAAGCTTTCTTT
TRBV7-7	few	TRBJ1-6	TRBD1	CASSPDRANSYNSPLHF	TGTGCTAGCAGCCCGGACAGGGCCAACTCCTATAATTCACCCCTCCACTTT
TRBV5-8	NA	TRBJ1-2	NA	CASSLEQALLLYGYTF	TGTGCCAGCAGCCTGGAACAGGCGCTCCTTCTCTATGGCTACACCTTC
TRBV7-3	NA	TRBJ2-1	NA	CASSTFRLGKNEQFF	TGTGCCAGCAGCACTTTTCGGCTCGGGAAAAATGAGCAGTTCTTC
TRBV5-4	NA	TRBJ1-6	TRBD1	CASSLSGTVNSPLHF	TGTGCCAGCAGCCTATCCGGGACAGTCAATTCACCCCTCCACTTT
TRBV19	NA	TRBJ1-5	TRBD1	CATGQGRNQPQHF	TGTGCCACTGGACAGGGTAGAAATCAGCCCCAGCATTTT
TRBV6-5	once	TRBJ2-5	TRBD2	CASSGLAGILETQYF	TGTGCCAGCAGCGGACTAGCGGGGATTTTGGAGACCCAGTACTTC
TRBV25-1	NA	TRBJ2-5	TRBD1	CASSELQGAVVETQYF	TGTGCCAGCAGTGAATTACAGGGGGCCGTCGTGGAGACCCAGTACTTC
TRBV3-1/TRBV3-2	few	TRBJ2-7	NA	CASSQWKTGYEQYF	TGTGCCAGCAGTCAATGGAAGACAGGATACGAGCAGTACTTC
TRBV6-1	NA	TRBJ2-7	NA	CASSDYLRGVGTYEQYF	TGTGCCAGCAGTGATTACCTCAGGGGTGTCGGAACCTACGAGCAGTACTTC
TRBV4-3	NA	TRBJ1-2	NA	CASSQSTKGYGYTF	TGCGCCAGCAGCCAATCGACAAAGGGGTATGGCTACACCTTC
TRBV7-2	once	TRBJ2-7	NA	CASSLDAGNYEQYF	TGTGCCAGCAGCTTAGACGCAGGGAACTACGAGCAGTACTTC
TRBV5-6	NA	TRBJ2-2	NA	CASSLYNTGELFF	TGTGCCAGCAGCTTGTATAACACCGGGGAGCTGTTTTTT
TRBV5-1	NA	TRBJ1-2	TRBD1	CASSPRTGEDYGYTF	TGCGCCAGCAGCCCTAGGACAGGAGAGGACTATGGCTACACCTTC
TRBV5-1	NA	TRBJ1-1	TRBD1	CASSLVQGAAEAFF	TGCGCCAGCAGCTTGGTACAGGGGGCTGCTGAAGCTTTCTTT
TRBV4-3	NA	TRBJ1-2	NA	CASSQEVPGSAGGYTF	TGCGCCAGCAGCCAAGAAGTCCCGGGGAGCGCCGGAGGCTACACCTTC
TRBV19	NA	TRBJ2-3	NA	CASSSPRREDTQYF	TGTGCCAGTAGTAGCCCTAGGAGGGAAGATACGCAGTATTTT
TRBV7-2	NA	TRBJ1-5	TRBD1	CASSAGTGRQPQHF	TGTGCCAGCAGCGCCGGGACAGGTAGGCAGCCCCAGCATTTT
TRBV12-3/TRBV12-4	NA	TRBJ2-5	NA	CASSQAVETQYF	TGTGCCAGCAGTCAGGCAGTAGAGACCCAGTACTTC
TRBV6-6	NA	TRBJ2-2	TRBD1	CASRGTGKSGELFF	TGTGCCAGCAGAGGGACAGGGAAGTCCGGGGAGCTGTTTTTT
TRBV20-1	few	TRBJ1-2	NA	CSASPSRFYGYTF	TGCAGTGCCAGTCCCTCCAGGTTCTATGGCTACACCTTC
TRBV27	NA	TRBJ2-7	TRBD1	CASRGGQGLSYEQYF	TGTGCCAGCAGAGGGGGACAGGGGTTGTCCTACGAGCAGTACTTC
TRBV5-1	once	TRBJ2-7	NA	CASSGSPDSEQYF	TGCGCCAGCAGCGGGAGTCCGGATTCCGAGCAGTACTTC
TRBV7-9	NA	TRBJ2-1	NA	CASSYGSGGADSYNEQFF	TGTGCCAGCAGCTATGGGTCCGGAGGGGCGGACTCCTACAATGAGCAGTTCTTC
TRBV4-1	NA	TRBJ2-1	TRBD2	CASSQGLAGDNEQFF	TGCGCCAGCAGCCAAGGACTAGCGGGAGACAATGAGCAGTTCTTC
TRBV28	NA	TRBJ1-2	NA	CASSLRPGYYGYTF	TGTGCCAGCAGTTTAAGGCCGGGGTACTATGGCTACACCTTC
TRBV5-1	NA	TRBJ2-3	TRBD1	CASSLVGQGADTQYF	TGCGCCAGCAGCTTGGTGGGACAGGGGGCAGATACGCAGTATTTT
TRBV7-9	NA	TRBJ1-6	NA	CASSPEAGYNSPLHF	TGTGCCAGCAGCCCAGAGGCAGGGTATAATTCACCCCTCCACTTT
TRBV7-6	once	TRBJ2-1	TRBD1	CASSLVLGTGVSHEQFF	TGTGCCAGCAGCTTAGTCTTAGGGACAGGGGTATCCCATGAGCAGTTCTTC
TRBV5-1	NA	TRBJ2-1	NA	CASSTGQYNEQFF	TGCGCCAGCAGCACAGGACAGTACAATGAGCAGTTCTTC
TRBV5-6	few	TRBJ1-5	TRBD1	CASSGGTGRNQPQHF	TGTGCCAGCAGCGGTGGGACAGGGCGTAATCAGCCCCAGCATTTT
TRBV19	NA	TRBJ1-5	NA	CASSIAPEGAQHF	TGTGCCAGTAGTATAGCCCCGGAAGGGGCCCAGCATTTT
TRBV3-1/TRBV3-2	NA	TRBJ2-3	NA	CASSLGLFADTQYF	TGTGCCAGCAGCCTTGGCCTCTTTGCAGATACGCAGTATTTT
TRBV30	NA	TRBJ1-2	TRBD1	CAWRGTGGIGYTF	TGTGCCTGGAGGGGGACAGGGGGAATTGGCTACACCTTC
TRBV27	NA	TRBJ1-2	TRBD1	CASTDRASNYGYTF	TGTGCCAGCACAGACAGGGCCTCTAACTATGGCTACACCTTC